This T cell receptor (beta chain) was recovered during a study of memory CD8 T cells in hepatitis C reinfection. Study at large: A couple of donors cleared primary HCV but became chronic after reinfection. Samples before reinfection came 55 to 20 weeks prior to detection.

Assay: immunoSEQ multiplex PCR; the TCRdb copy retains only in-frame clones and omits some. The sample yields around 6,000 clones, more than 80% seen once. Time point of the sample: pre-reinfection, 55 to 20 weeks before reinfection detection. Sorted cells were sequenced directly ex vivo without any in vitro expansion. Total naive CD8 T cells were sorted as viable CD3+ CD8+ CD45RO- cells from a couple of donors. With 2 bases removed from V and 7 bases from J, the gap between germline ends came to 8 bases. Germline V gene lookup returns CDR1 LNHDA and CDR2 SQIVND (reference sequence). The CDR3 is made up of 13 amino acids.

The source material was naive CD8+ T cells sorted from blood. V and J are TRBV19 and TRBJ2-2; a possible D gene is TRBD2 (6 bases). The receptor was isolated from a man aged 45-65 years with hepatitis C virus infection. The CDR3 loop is CASSISGDGELFF. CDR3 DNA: TGTGCCAGTAGTATATCGGGGGACGGGGAGCTGTTTTTT.